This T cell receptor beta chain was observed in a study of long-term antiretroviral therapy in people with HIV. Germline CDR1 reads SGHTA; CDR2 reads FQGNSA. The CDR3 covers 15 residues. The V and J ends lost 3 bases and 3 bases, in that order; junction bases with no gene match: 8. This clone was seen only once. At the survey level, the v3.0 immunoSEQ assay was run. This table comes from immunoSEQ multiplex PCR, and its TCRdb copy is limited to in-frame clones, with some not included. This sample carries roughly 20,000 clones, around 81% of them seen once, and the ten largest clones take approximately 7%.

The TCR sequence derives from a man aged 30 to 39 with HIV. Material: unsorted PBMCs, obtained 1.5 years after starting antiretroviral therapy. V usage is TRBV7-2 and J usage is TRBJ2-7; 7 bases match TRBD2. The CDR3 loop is CASSLSPGEGYEQYF. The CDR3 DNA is TGTGCCAGCAGCTTGTCCCCGGGGGAGGGCTACGAGCAGTACTTC.